This T cell receptor beta chain was recorded in a study of blood T cell repertoires in COVID-19. Study context: From T cells, B-cell-depleted T cells, or PBMCs came the material, which was cDNA or gDNA.

The CDR3 is made up of 14 amino acids. V was shortened by 3 bases and J by 7 bases, with 10 bases between the two germline ends. Germline V gives CDR1 LNHDA, CDR2 SQIVND (reference sequence). This clone was detected only a few times. Repertoires were generated with immunoSEQ multiplex PCR, while TCRdb's copy carries only in-frame clones and drops some. The table shows about 440,000 clones, with 85% to 90% occurring only once. This TCR was recovered from a woman younger than 45 with acute or convalescent COVID-19. The chain couples TRBV19 to TRBJ1-6; a possible D gene is TRBD1 (5 bases). The sequencing input was peripheral blood. The DNA for the CDR3 is TGTGCCAGTAGTATCTCAGGGTCGAATTCACCCCTCCACTTT. Translating it yields CASSISGSNSPLHF. Full variable domain (outside the CDR3, taken from reference TRBV19 and TRBJ1-6): DGGITQSPKYLFRKEGQNVTLSCEQNLNHDAMYWYRQDPGQGLRLIYYSQIVNDFQKGDIAEGYSVSREKKESFPLTVTSAQKNPTAFYLCASSISGSNSPLHFGNGTRLTVT.